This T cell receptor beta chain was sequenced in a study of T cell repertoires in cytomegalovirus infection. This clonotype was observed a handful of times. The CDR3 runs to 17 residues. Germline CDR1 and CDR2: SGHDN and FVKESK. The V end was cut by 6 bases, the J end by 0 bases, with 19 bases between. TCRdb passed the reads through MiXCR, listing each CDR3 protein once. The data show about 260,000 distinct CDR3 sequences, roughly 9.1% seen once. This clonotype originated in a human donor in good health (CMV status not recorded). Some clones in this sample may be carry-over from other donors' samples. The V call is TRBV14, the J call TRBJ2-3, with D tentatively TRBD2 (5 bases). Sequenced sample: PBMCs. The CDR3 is CASRHGVAGPSTDTQYF. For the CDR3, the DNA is TGTGCCAGCAGACACGGGGTAGCAGGTCCTAGCACAGATACGCAGTATTTT.